The rows below give T cell receptor beta chains drawn from one sample of a study of T cell responses to AZD1222 COVID-19 vaccine. Sequenced by immunoSEQ multiplex PCR; TCRdb stores in-frame clones only, minus some. The sample lists fewer than 120,000 clones, roughly 89% occurring once. Sequencing used peripheral blood, obtained 28 days after the second AZD1222 dose. These receptors were collected from an adult who received the AZD1222 COVID-19 vaccine. The CDR3 runs from the conserved cysteine through the conserved F or W. The order of the fields is J gene, clone size, V gene, D gene, CDR3 protein, CDR3 DNA. The D gene is left open where the match is weak. A row's size may be missing; if present it is once, few, many or a size class.

j_gene: TRBJ2-7; abundance: NA; v_gene: TRBV29-1; d_gene: NA; CDR3aa: CSVEVGGYEQYF; CDR3nt: TGCAGCGTTGAAGTGGGGGGCTACGAGCAGTACTTC
j_gene: TRBJ1-5; abundance: NA; v_gene: TRBV6-5; d_gene: NA; CDR3aa: CASSQGGRSNQPQHF; CDR3nt: TGTGCCAGCAGCCAGGGCGGTAGGAGCAATCAGCCCCAGCATTTT
j_gene: TRBJ1-1; abundance: NA; v_gene: TRBV10-3; d_gene: TRBD1; CDR3aa: CAIRTGILNTEAFF; CDR3nt: TGTGCCATCAGGACAGGGATTTTGAACACTGAAGCTTTCTTT
j_gene: TRBJ2-7; abundance: NA; v_gene: TRBV6-2/TRBV6-3; d_gene: NA; CDR3aa: CASSLQSPEGYEQYF; CDR3nt: TGTGCCAGCAGTCTACAGAGCCCCGAGGGCTACGAGCAGTACTTC
j_gene: TRBJ2-1; abundance: NA; v_gene: TRBV5-6; d_gene: TRBD2; CDR3aa: CASSLALAGLYNEQFF; CDR3nt: TGTGCCAGCAGCTTGGCACTAGCGGGGCTTTACAATGAGCAGTTCTTC
j_gene: TRBJ1-5; abundance: NA; v_gene: TRBV7-2; d_gene: NA; CDR3aa: CASSLNTGNQPQHF; CDR3nt: TGTGCCAGCAGCTTAAATACAGGGAATCAGCCCCAGCATTTT
j_gene: TRBJ1-5; abundance: NA; v_gene: TRBV4-1; d_gene: NA; CDR3aa: CASSLLPGIYSNQPQHF; CDR3nt: TGCGCCAGCAGCCTATTACCAGGGATATATAGCAATCAGCCCCAGCATTTT
j_gene: TRBJ1-6; abundance: NA; v_gene: TRBV18; d_gene: NA; CDR3aa: CASSPVRIEDSPLHF; CDR3nt: TGTGCCAGCTCTCCCGTCCGGATCGAAGATTCACCCCTCCACTTT
j_gene: TRBJ2-2; abundance: NA; v_gene: TRBV19; d_gene: NA; CDR3aa: CASSDRGNTGELFF; CDR3nt: TGTGCCAGTAGTGATCGGGGGAACACCGGGGAGCTGTTTTTT
j_gene: TRBJ1-5; abundance: once; v_gene: TRBV5-6; d_gene: NA; CDR3aa: CASSSSRANQPQHF; CDR3nt: TGTGCCAGCAGCTCCAGCCGGGCGAATCAGCCCCAGCATTTT
j_gene: TRBJ2-7; abundance: NA; v_gene: TRBV10-3; d_gene: TRBD1; CDR3aa: CAISKGTGSYEQYF; CDR3nt: TGTGCCATCAGTAAGGGGACAGGCTCCTACGAGCAGTACTTC
j_gene: TRBJ2-7; abundance: NA; v_gene: TRBV6-2/TRBV6-3; d_gene: TRBD1; CDR3aa: CASSYRGQGPYEQYF; CDR3nt: TGTGCCAGCAGTTACCGAGGACAGGGACCCTACGAGCAGTACTTC
j_gene: TRBJ2-5; abundance: NA; v_gene: TRBV27; d_gene: TRBD1; CDR3aa: CASSPLDREETQYF; CDR3nt: TGTGCCAGCAGTCCTCTGGACAGGGAGGAGACCCAGTACTTC
j_gene: TRBJ1-4; abundance: NA; v_gene: TRBV5-1; d_gene: NA; CDR3aa: CASSGVSGDEKLFF; CDR3nt: TGCGCCAGCAGCGGGGTATCGGGTGATGAAAAACTGTTTTTT
j_gene: TRBJ2-7; abundance: NA; v_gene: TRBV14; d_gene: TRBD2; CDR3aa: CASSQVLASYEQYF; CDR3nt: TGTGCCAGCAGCCAAGTACTAGCGTCGTACGAGCAGTACTTC
j_gene: TRBJ1-5; abundance: NA; v_gene: TRBV6-1; d_gene: TRBD1; CDR3aa: CASSGEGQGALQPQHF; CDR3nt: TGTGCCAGCAGTGGAGAAGGACAGGGGGCTTTGCAGCCCCAGCATTTT
j_gene: TRBJ2-7; abundance: NA; v_gene: TRBV15; d_gene: NA; CDR3aa: CATSRDQAPAYEQYF; CDR3nt: TGTGCCACCAGCAGAGATCAAGCACCTGCCTACGAGCAGTACTTC
j_gene: TRBJ2-1; abundance: NA; v_gene: TRBV10-3; d_gene: TRBD1; CDR3aa: CAILDRDNEQFF; CDR3nt: TGTGCCATCCTAGACAGGGACAATGAGCAGTTCTTC
j_gene: TRBJ1-1; abundance: NA; v_gene: TRBV11-3; d_gene: NA; CDR3aa: CASSLGLSTEAFF; CDR3nt: TGTGCCAGCAGCTTAGGTTTATCCACTGAAGCTTTCTTT
j_gene: TRBJ2-5; abundance: NA; v_gene: TRBV7-2; d_gene: NA; CDR3aa: CASSLRDTTKETQYF; CDR3nt: TGTGCCAGCAGCCTCCGGGACACGACCAAAGAGACCCAGTACTTC
j_gene: TRBJ1-4; abundance: NA; v_gene: TRBV7-2; d_gene: NA; CDR3aa: CASSLGMGEGEKLFF; CDR3nt: TGTGCCAGCAGCTTAGGTATGGGCGAAGGTGAAAAACTGTTTTTT
j_gene: TRBJ1-2; abundance: NA; v_gene: TRBV3-1/TRBV3-2; d_gene: NA; CDR3aa: CASSLRQPFYGYTF; CDR3nt: TGTGCCAGCAGCCTTCGACAGCCATTTTATGGCTACACCTTC
j_gene: TRBJ2-5; abundance: NA; v_gene: TRBV7-9; d_gene: NA; CDR3aa: CASSYEGGETQYF; CDR3nt: TGTGCCAGCAGCTATGAGGGCGGGGAGACCCAGTACTTC
j_gene: TRBJ1-1; abundance: NA; v_gene: TRBV7-9; d_gene: NA; CDR3aa: CASSFDGDARRAFF; CDR3nt: TGTGCCAGCAGCTTTGACGGGGACGCCAGACGGGCTTTCTTT
j_gene: TRBJ1-1; abundance: NA; v_gene: TRBV2; d_gene: NA; CDR3aa: CASRARGNTEAFF; CDR3nt: TGTGCCAGCAGAGCAAGGGGTAACACTGAAGCTTTCTTT
j_gene: TRBJ1-2; abundance: NA; v_gene: TRBV6-2/TRBV6-3; d_gene: TRBD1; CDR3aa: CASSSQGDYGYTF; CDR3nt: TGTGCCAGCAGTTCACAGGGGGACTATGGCTACACCTTC
j_gene: TRBJ1-2; abundance: NA; v_gene: TRBV11-2; d_gene: NA; CDR3aa: CASSLVRGDYGYTF; CDR3nt: TGTGCCAGCAGCTTAGTACGGGGGGACTATGGCTACACCTTC
j_gene: TRBJ2-2; abundance: few; v_gene: TRBV6-1; d_gene: NA; CDR3aa: CASSDRLRGRELFF; CDR3nt: TGTGCCAGCAGTGATCGTTTGAGGGGCCGGGAGCTGTTTTTT
j_gene: TRBJ2-7; abundance: NA; v_gene: TRBV7-2; d_gene: NA; CDR3aa: CASSLRTTYEQYF; CDR3nt: TGTGCCAGCAGCTTAAGGACTACCTACGAGCAGTACTTC